The sequence of this T cell receptor beta chain was determined in a study of beta chain features in type 1 diabetes. Study conclusions and caveats: Patients with Type 1 diabetes showed moderately but significantly shorter TCRB CDR3s in all four CD4+ subsets. Individuals with type 1 diabetes displayed fewer insertions and more deletions at VDJ junctions.

Germline lookup yields CDR1 LNHNV and CDR2 YYDKDF (reference sequence). The CDR3 extends over 14 amino acids. The sample holds a few counts of this clone. The target antigen is unknown. Of the isolated RNA, all was reverse transcribed, and so the sequenced material was expressed TCRB transcripts. Profiling relied on immunoSEQ multiplex PCR, and the TCRdb table lists in-frame clones only, not all of them. The table lists more than 300,000 clones, over 8.5% of them singletons, with about 0.64% in the top ten. The sequence was collected from a man aged 30 to 45 with type 1 diabetes. Sequencing was performed on central memory CD4+ T cells from blood. The genes are TRBV15 and TRBJ2-5; D is uncertain. The end of the DNA is better explained by TRBJ2-7, so the J call may be wrong. The DNA for the CDR3 is TGTGCCACCAGCAGAGTCACGGGTTCCTACGAGCAGTACTTC. It is translated as CATSRVTGSYEQYF.